The 21 T cell receptor beta chains below come from one sample, sequenced in a study of blood T cell repertoires in COVID-19. This table comes from immunoSEQ multiplex PCR, and its TCRdb copy is limited to in-frame clones, with some not included. The table has fewer than 300,000 clones, roughly 80% seen once. Sequencing was carried out using peripheral blood. The origin of the receptors is a woman in her 70s with active or convalescent COVID-19.

The V gene is TRBV5-4, the J gene TRBJ2-1; 9 nucleotides agree with TRBD1. The CDR3 is 15 amino acids. Germline V gene data show CDR1 as SGHNT and CDR2 as YYREEE (reference sequence). V was clipped by 5 bases and J by 7 bases; unmatched bases: 10. The CDR3 DNA follows: TGTGCCAGCAGGCATCCGGGACAGGGTGTAAATGAGCAGTTCTTC. Residues: CASRHPGQGVNEQFF.

This rearrangement joins TRBV5-1 to TRBJ2-2; perhaps TRBD2 as D (6 bases). This CDR3 spans 19 amino acids. Germline V gene sequence: CDR1 SGHRS, CDR2 YFSETQ. Trimming removed 3 bases from V and 2 bases from J, with 23 bases in between. CDR3 in amino acids: CASSSQILPRDHNTGELFF. CDR3 nucleotides: TGCGCCAGCAGCTCTCAAATCCTCCCGCGGGACCATAACACCGGGGAGCTGTTTTTT.

This chain joins TRBV19 and TRBJ1-1, with 7 positions matching TRBD1. V shed 0 bases, J shed 1 base, and the junction held 8 bases outside the gene matches. CDR1 is LNHDA and CDR2 is SQIVND in the germline V gene (reference sequence). The CDR3 is 17 amino acids. The CDR3 loop is CASSIDSYRGENTEAFF. CDR3 in DNA: TGTGCCAGTAGTATAGACAGTTACAGGGGCGAGAACACTGAAGCTTTCTTT.

The chain carries TRBV30 and TRBJ2-2, with D perhaps matching TRBD1 (5 bases). V lost 3 bases to trimming and J lost 4 bases, with 15 bases between them. The CDR3 has 15 residues. Looked up from germline, CDR1 is GTSNPN and CDR2 is SVGIG (reference sequence). CDR3 in amino acids: CAWRESGLGTGELFF. The CDR3 region has the DNA TGTGCCTGGAGGGAATCAGGGTTAGGCACCGGGGAGCTGTTTTTT.

The rearrangement links TRBV28 to TRBJ1-2; no clear D gene. Between the trimmed V and J ends, which lost 5 bases and 4 bases, there was a span of 17 bases. The CDR3 sequence is 15 residues long. CDR1 is MDHEN and CDR2 is SYDVKM in the germline V gene. CDR3 amino acids: CASSHPPAGFYGYTF. The CDR3 nucleotides are TGTGCCAGCAGTCACCCCCCCGCAGGTTTCTATGGCTACACCTTC.

This clone was detected only once. The rearrangement links TRBV7-8 to TRBJ2-1, with D hard to call. The CDR3 extends over 13 amino acids. V lost 3 bases and J lost 6, with 9 bases in between. Germline-derived CDR1 and CDR2 are SGHVS and FQNEAQ. Written as DNA, the CDR3 is TGTGCCAGCAGCTTTATTTCGGGCAATGAGCAGTTCTTC. It encodes CASSFISGNEQFF.

The table lists this clone with a count of one. The chain carries TRBV6-2 or TRBV6-3 and TRBJ2-5, with 9 nucleotides matching TRBD2. Unmatched junction bases numbered 13, after V lost 6 bases and J lost 5 bases. Germline V gene data show CDR1 as MNHEY and CDR2 as SVGEGT. The CDR3 contains 16 residues. The CDR3 DNA reads TGTGCCAGCAGCTCCCGGCGGGGGGGCCTTTTTGAGACCCAGTACTTC. This encodes CASSSRRGGLFETQYF.

The rearrangement uses TRBV18 and TRBJ2-5; D uncertain. V was clipped by 2 bases and J by 5 bases, with 18 bases between them. Germline values: CDR1 KGHSH, CDR2 LQKENI. The CDR3 is 16 amino acids. The CDR3 DNA reads TGTGCCAGCTCACCATCGAGCGCCGTGATTTCGGAGACCCAGTACTTC. It is translated as CASSPSSAVISETQYF.

The chain combines TRBV7-9 with TRBJ1-2; 8 bases match TRBD1. The CDR3 loop spans 13 amino acids. The trim removed 8 bases at V and 1 base at J, leaving 3 bases unmatched. CDR1 SEHNR and CDR2 FQNEAQ come from the germline V gene (reference sequence). The CDR3, as DNA: TGTGCCAGCCGGGACAGGAATAACTATGGCTACACCTTC. Translation: CASRDRNNYGYTF.

The chain links TRBV6-6 to TRBJ2-1, with 7 positions matching TRBD1. The germline CDR1 and CDR2 sequences are MNHNY and SVGAGI (reference sequence). The CDR3 covers 13 residues. The trim removed 6 bases at V and 8 bases at J, leaving 7 bases unmatched. DNA for the CDR3: TGTGCCAGCAGGTCGGGACAGATCGATGAGCAGTTCTTC. It translates to CASRSGQIDEQFF.

A few counts support this clone. The V call is TRBV19, the J call TRBJ1-1, with 9 bases lining up with TRBD1. Germline trimming cut 9 bases from V and 4 bases from J; bases unmatched to any gene: 3. This CDR3 has 12 amino acids. CDR1 LNHDA and CDR2 SQIVND come from the germline V gene (reference sequence). CDR3 region: CARTGQGTEAFF. The CDR3 region has the DNA TGTGCCAGAACGGGACAGGGCACTGAAGCTTTCTTT.

The CDR3 protein is CASSLKGRGWELFF. CDR3 sequence (DNA): TGTGCCAGCAGCTTAAAGGGGCGGGGATGGGAGCTGTTTTTT. This chain uses TRBV11-3 with TRBJ2-2; a possible D gene is TRBD2 (6 bases). Looked up from germline, CDR1 is SGHNT and CDR2 is YENEEA. Trimming removed 2 bases at V and 9 bases at J, with 13 bases between. The CDR3 is made up of 14 amino acids.

This rearrangement joins TRBV6-1 to TRBJ1-2; the match to TRBD1 covers 7 bases. The CDR3 covers 15 residues. V dropped 1 base and J dropped 5; count of bases not matched to a gene: 7. CDR1 MNHNS and CDR2 SASEGT come from the germline V gene. Here the CDR3 reads CASSEGRGSNYGYTF. CDR3 sequence (DNA): TGTGCCAGCAGTGAAGGCAGGGGGAGCAATTATGGCTACACCTTC.

The genes are TRBV28 and TRBJ1-2, with no clear D. Germline CDR1 reads MDHEN; CDR2 reads SYDVKM. V lost 7 bases to trimming and J lost 8 bases, with 11 bases between them. The CDR3 runs 11 residues. The CDR3 DNA follows: TGTGCCAGCAACAGCTTAGAAGGCTACACCTTC. This codes for CASNSLEGYTF.

This rearrangement joins TRBV19 to TRBJ1-5, with TRBD1 matching 7 bases. Germline CDR1 is LNHDA and CDR2 is SQIVND (reference sequence). Trimming took 3 bases from V and 5 from J; bases not matched to a gene: 16. There are 18 residues in the CDR3. The CDR3 reads CASSMTKGQALTYQPQHF. CDR3 bases: TGTGCCAGTAGTATGACCAAAGGACAGGCCCTTACCTATCAGCCCCAGCATTTT.

The chain recombines TRBV3-1 (or the pseudogene TRBV3-2) with TRBJ2-2; 12 bases match TRBD2. J gave up 5 bases and V 4 bases, and 5 bases lay outside the gene matches. The CDR3 length is 16 residues. Germline V CDR1 and CDR2: LGHDT, YNNKEL (reference sequence). The CDR3 DNA is TGTGCCAGCAGCCCTAGCGGGAGGGCCGAAACCGGGGAGCTGTTTTTT. It encodes CASSPSGRAETGELFF.

This chain uses TRBV19 with TRBJ2-1, with 9 bases fitting TRBD2. The trim removed 7 bases at V and 1 base at J, leaving 5 bases unmatched. The CDR3 totals 15 residues. Germline-derived CDR1 and CDR2 are LNHDA and SQIVND (reference sequence). CDR3 DNA: TGTGCCAGTAAGGCTAGCGGGATATCCTACAATGAGCAGTTCTTC. This sequence encodes CASKASGISYNEQFF.

This clone has a single count. The chain couples TRBV10-3 to TRBJ1-1; the match to TRBD1 covers 8 bases. With 4 bases clipped from V and 4 bases from J, the junction kept 8 bases outside the gene matches. From germline, CDR1 is ENHRY and CDR2 SYGVKD. The CDR3 runs 15 residues. CDR3 residues: CAISATGAAATEAFF. The CDR3 DNA follows: TGTGCCATCAGTGCGACAGGGGCCGCGGCCACTGAAGCTTTCTTT.

The gene calls are TRBV6-2 or TRBV6-3 and TRBJ2-2, with a tentative D call TRBD1 (5 bases). Germline loops: CDR1 MNHEY, CDR2 SVGEGT. The germline V and J ends were trimmed by 4 bases and 6 bases, with 15 bases remaining between them. This CDR3 contains 15 residues. The CDR3: CASSWGSLTAGELFF. CDR3 sequence (DNA): TGTGCCAGCAGTTGGGGCAGCCTTACTGCCGGGGAGCTGTTTTTT.

The rearrangement links TRBV6-5 to TRBJ1-2, with 7 nucleotides matching TRBD1. V trimming: 2 bases; J trimming: 6 bases; junction bases outside the gene matches: 12. Germline-derived CDR1 and CDR2 are MNHEY and SVGAGI. CDR3 length: 16 amino acids. The CDR3 nucleotides are TGTGCCAGCAGTTACCACCGCCCCCAGGGGGTCCATGGCTACACCTTC. It encodes CASSYHRPQGVHGYTF.

Here the CDR3 reads CASSLAYSSRSYEQYF. The CDR3 DNA reads TGCGCCAGCAGCTTGGCCTACAGCAGCCGTTCCTACGAGCAGTACTTC. The rearrangement uses TRBV5-1 and TRBJ2-7; D is uncertain. V was clipped by 0 bases and J by 1 base, with 14 bases between them. Germline CDR1 and CDR2: SGHRS and YFSETQ. The CDR3 consists of 16 residues.